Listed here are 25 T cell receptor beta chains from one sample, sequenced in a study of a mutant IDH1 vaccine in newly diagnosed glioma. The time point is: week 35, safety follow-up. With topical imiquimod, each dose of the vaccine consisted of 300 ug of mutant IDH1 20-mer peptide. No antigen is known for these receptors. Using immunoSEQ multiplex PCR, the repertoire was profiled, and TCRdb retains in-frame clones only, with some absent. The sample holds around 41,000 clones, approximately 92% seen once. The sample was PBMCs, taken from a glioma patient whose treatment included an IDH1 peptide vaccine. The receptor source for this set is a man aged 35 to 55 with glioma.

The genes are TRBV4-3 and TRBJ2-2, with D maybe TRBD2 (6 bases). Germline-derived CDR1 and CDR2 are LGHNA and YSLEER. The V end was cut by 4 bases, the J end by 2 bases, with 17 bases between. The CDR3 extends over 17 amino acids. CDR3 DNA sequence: TGCGCCAGCAGCCCCGACCTGGCGGGGAGTAACACCGGGGAGCTGTTTTTT. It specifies CASSPDLAGSNTGELFF.

CDR3 amino acids: CASSQGLAGTGELFF. The DNA for the CDR3 is TGCGCCAGCAGCCAAGGGCTAGCGGGGACCGGGGAGCTGTTTTTT. This sequence joins TRBV4-1 and TRBJ2-2, with TRBD2 matching over 9 bases. This CDR3 is 15 amino acids long. Germline V lookup: CDR1 MGHRA, CDR2 YSYEKL. The V segment lost 1 base and the J segment 5 bases; nucleotides outside the gene matches: 2.

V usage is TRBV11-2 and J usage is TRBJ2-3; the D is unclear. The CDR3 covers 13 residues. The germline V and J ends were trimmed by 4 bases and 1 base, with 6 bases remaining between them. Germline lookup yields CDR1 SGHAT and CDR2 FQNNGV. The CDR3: CASSSIRTDTQYF. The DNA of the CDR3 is TGTGCCAGCAGCTCCATCCGCACAGATACGCAGTATTTT.

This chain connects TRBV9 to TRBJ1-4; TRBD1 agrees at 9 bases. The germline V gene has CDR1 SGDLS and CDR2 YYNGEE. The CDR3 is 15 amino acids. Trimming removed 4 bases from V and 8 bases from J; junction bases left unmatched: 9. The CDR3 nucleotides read TGTGCCAGCAGCTCCCGGACAGGGGAGGGAGAAAAACTGTTTTTT. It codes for CASSSRTGEGEKLFF.

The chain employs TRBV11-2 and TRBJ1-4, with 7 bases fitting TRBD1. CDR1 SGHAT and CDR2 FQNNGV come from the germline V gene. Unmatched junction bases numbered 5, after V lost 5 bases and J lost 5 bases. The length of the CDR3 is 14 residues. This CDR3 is CASSAGGRNEKLFF. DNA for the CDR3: TGTGCCAGCAGCGCAGGGGGACGGAATGAAAAACTGTTTTTT.

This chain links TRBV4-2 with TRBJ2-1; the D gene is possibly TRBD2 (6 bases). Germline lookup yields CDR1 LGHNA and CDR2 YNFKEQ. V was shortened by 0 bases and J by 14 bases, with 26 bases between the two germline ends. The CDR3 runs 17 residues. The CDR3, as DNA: TGTGCCAGCAGCCAAGATTCGGTCCGTCGCGGGAAGGAGTCGGAGTTCTTC. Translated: CASSQDSVRRGKESEFF.

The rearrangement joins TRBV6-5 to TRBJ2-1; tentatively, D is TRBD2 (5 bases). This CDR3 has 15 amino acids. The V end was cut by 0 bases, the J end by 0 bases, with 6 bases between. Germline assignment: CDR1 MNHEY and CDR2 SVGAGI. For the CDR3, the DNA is TGTGCCAGCAGTTACTCAGGGAGCTCCTACAATGAGCAGTTCTTC. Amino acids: CASSYSGSSYNEQFF.

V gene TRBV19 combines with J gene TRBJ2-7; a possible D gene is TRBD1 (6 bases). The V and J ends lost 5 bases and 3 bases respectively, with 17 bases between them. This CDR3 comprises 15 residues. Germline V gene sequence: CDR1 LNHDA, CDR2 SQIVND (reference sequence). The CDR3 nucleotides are TGTGCCAGTAGTGCCCGGGACACCACTTTCTACGAGCAGTACTTC. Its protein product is CASSARDTTFYEQYF.

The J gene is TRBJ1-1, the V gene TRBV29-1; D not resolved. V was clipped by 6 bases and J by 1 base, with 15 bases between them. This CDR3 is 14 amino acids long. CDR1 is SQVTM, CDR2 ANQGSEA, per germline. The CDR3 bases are TGCAGCGTGGCCCCCGTCGGGGAGAACACTGAAGCTTTCTTT. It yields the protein CSVAPVGENTEAFF.

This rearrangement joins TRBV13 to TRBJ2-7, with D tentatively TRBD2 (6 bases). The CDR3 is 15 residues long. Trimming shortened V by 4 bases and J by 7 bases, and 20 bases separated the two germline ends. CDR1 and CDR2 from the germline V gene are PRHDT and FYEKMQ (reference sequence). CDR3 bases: TGTGCCAGCAGCTCCCTTACAGGAGGGGTAGGGGAGCAGTACGTC. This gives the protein CASSSLTGGVGEQYV.

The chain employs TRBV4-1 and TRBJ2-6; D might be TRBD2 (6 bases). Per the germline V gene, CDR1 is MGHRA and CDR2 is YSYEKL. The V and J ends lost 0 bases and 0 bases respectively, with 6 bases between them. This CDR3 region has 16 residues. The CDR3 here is CASSQEAGSGANVLTF. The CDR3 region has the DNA TGCGCCAGCAGCCAAGAAGCGGGCTCTGGGGCCAACGTCCTGACTTTC.

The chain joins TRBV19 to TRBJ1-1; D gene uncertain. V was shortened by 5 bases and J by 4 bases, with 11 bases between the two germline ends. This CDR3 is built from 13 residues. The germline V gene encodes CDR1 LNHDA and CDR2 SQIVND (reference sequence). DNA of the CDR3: TGTGCCAGTAGTTCCCGCAGAAGCACTGAAGCTTTCTTT. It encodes CASSSRRSTEAFF.

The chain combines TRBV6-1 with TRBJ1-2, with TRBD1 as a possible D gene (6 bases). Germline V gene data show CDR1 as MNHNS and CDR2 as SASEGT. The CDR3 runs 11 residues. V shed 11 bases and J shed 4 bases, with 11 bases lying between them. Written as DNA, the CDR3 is TGTGCCTCAGGGGAAATCTATGGCTACACCTTC. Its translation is CASGEIYGYTF.

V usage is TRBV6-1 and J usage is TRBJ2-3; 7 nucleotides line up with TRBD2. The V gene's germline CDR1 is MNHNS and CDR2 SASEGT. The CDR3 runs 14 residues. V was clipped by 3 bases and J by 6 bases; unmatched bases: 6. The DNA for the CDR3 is TGTGCCAGCAGTGATAGTGGGAGGGTGGATACGCAGTATTTT. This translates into CASSDSGRVDTQYF.

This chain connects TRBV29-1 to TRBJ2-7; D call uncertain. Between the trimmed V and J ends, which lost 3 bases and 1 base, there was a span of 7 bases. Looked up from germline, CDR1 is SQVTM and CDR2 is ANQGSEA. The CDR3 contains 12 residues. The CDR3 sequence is CSVDSGSYEQYF. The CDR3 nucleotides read TGCAGCGTTGATTCCGGGTCCTACGAGCAGTACTTC.

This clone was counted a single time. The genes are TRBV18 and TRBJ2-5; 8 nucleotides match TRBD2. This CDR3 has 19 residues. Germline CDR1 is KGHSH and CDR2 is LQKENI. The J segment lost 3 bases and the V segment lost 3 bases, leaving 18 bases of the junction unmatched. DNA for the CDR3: TGTGCCAGCTCACCTTCCACCAAGGCGGGGGGCGCCGGGGAAGAGACCCAGTACTTC. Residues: CASSPSTKAGGAGEETQYF.

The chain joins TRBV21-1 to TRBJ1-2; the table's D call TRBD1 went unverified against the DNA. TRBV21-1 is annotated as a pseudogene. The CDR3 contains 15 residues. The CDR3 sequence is CASSKGRTANYGYTF. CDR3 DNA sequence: TGTGCCAGCAGCAAAGGGCGGACAGCTAACTATGGCTACACCTTC.

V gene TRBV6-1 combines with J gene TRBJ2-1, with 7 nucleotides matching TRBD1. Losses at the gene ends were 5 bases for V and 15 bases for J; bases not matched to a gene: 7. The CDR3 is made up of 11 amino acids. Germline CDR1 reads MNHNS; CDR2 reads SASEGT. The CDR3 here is CASSPGQAPFF. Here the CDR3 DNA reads TGTGCCAGCAGTCCTGGACAGGCGCCGTTCTTC.

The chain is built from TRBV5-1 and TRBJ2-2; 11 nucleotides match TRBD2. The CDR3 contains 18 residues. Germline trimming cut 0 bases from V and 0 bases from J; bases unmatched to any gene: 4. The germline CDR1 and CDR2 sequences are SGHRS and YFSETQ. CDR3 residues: CASSLGLAGYANTGELFF. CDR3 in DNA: TGCGCCAGCAGCTTGGGACTAGCGGGGTACGCGAACACCGGGGAGCTGTTTTTT.

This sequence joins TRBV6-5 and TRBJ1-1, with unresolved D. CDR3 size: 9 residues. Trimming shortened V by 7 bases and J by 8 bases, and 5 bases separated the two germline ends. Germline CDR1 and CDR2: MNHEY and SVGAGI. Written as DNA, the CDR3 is TGTGCCAGCATTCGAGAAGCTTTCTTT. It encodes CASIREAFF.

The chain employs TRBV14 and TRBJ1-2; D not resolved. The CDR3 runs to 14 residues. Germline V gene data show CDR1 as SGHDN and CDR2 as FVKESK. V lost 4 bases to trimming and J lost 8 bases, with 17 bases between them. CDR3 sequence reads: CASSRFVGAEGYTF. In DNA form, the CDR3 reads TGTGCCAGCAGCCGCTTCGTCGGCGCAGAGGGCTACACCTTC.

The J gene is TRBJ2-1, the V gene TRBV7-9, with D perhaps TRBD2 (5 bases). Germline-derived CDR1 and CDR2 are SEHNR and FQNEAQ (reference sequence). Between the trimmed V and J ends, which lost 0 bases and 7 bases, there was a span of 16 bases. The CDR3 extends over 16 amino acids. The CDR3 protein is CASSLAVGELRNEQFF. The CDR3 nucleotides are TGTGCCAGCAGCTTAGCGGTCGGGGAGTTGAGGAATGAGCAGTTCTTC.

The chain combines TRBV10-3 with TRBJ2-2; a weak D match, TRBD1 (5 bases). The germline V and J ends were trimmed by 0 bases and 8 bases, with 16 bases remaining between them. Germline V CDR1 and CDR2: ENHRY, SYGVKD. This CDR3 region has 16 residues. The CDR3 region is CAISESLVRDPGELFF. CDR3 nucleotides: TGTGCCATCAGTGAGTCGTTGGTCAGGGATCCGGGGGAGCTGTTTTTT.

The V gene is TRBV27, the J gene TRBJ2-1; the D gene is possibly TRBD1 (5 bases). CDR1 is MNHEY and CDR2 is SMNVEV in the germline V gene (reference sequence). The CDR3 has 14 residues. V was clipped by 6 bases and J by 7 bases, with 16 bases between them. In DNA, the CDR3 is TGTGCCAGCAGCTTAGGCCCCAGGGCGAATGAGCAGTTCTTC. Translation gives CASSLGPRANEQFF.

CDR3 nucleotides: TGTGCCAGCAGTGAAGGACTACAGGGCTATGGCTACACCTTC. Translation: CASSEGLQGYGYTF. The chain carries TRBV6-1 and TRBJ1-2; weak D call: TRBD1 (6 bases). In germline, CDR1 is MNHNS, CDR2 SASEGT. The ends were cut back, 1 base at V and 4 bases at J, with 10 bases in the middle. This CDR3 spans 14 amino acids.